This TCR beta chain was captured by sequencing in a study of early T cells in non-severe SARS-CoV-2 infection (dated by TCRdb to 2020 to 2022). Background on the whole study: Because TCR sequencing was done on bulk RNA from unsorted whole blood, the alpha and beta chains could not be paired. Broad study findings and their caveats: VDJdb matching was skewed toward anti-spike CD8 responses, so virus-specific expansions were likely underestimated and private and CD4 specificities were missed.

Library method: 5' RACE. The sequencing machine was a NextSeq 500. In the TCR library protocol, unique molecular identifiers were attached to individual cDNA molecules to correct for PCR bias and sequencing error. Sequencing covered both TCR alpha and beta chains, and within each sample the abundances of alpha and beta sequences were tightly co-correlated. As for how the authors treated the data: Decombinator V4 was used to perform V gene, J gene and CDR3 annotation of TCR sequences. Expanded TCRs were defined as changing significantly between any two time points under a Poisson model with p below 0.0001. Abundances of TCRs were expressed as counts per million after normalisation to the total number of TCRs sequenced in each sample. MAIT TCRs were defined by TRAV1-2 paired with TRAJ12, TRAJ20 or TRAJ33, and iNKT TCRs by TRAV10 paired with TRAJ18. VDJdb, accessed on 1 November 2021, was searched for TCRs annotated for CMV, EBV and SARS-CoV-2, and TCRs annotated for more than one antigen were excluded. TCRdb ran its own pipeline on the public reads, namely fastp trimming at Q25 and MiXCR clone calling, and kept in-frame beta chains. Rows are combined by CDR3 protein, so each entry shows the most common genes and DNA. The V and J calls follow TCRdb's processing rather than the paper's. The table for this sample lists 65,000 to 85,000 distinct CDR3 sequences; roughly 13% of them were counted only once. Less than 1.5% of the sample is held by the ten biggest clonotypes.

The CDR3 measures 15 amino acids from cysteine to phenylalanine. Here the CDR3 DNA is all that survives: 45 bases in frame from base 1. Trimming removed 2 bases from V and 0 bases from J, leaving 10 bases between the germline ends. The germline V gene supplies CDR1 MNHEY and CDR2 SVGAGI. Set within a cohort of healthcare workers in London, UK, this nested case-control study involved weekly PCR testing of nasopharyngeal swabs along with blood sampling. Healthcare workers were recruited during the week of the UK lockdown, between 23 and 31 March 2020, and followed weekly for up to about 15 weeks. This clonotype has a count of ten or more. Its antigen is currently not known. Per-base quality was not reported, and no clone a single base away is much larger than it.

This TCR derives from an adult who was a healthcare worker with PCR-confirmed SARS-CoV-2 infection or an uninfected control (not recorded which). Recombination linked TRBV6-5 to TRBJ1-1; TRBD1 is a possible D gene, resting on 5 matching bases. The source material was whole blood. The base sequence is TGTGCCAGCAGTTACGGGACGGCTATGAACACTGAAGCTTTCTTT. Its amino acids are CASSYGTAMNTEAFF.